The present entry profiles one T cell receptor beta chain with its context. Its target is not known. The data derive from a study of radiotherapy plus CTLA-4 blockade in lung cancer. Whole-study results and caveats: It was early blood T cell clone dynamics, with interferon-beta, that reportedly best predicted response.

Each patient with chemo-refractory metastatic non-small-cell lung cancer was treated with focal radiation plus CTLA-4 blockade using ipilimumab. Sequencing was performed with immunoSEQ multiplex PCR; in TCRdb, only in-frame clones are kept and a portion is missing. The table has 40,000 to 50,000 clones, 82% seen once. This CDR3 has 14 residues. Trimming removed 6 bases from V and 0 bases from J; junction bases left unmatched: 4. Looked up from germline, CDR1 is MGHRA and CDR2 is YSYEKL. The rearrangement joins TRBV4-1 to TRBJ1-1; TRBD1 aligns across 7 bases. The TCR comes from a human donor with non-small cell lung cancer who had stable disease on radiotherapy plus ipilimumab. Sequencing was performed on peripheral blood, taken from a patient treated with radiotherapy plus ipilimumab. CDR3 in amino acids: CASRLGTVNTEAFF. In DNA form, the CDR3 reads TGCGCCAGCAGACTCGGGACAGTGAACACTGAAGCTTTCTTT.